This is a list of T cell receptor beta chains from one sample in a study of cytomegalovirus exposure and HLA in healthy donors. TCRdb's copy holds only in-frame clones and misses some; the assay was immunoSEQ multiplex PCR. The sample contains some 99,000 clones, around nine tenths of which appear only once. The specimen was PBMCs. These receptor sequences come from a woman aged 18-29 years in good health and CMV-seronegative. Each CDR3 is given with its conserved first and last residue. The order of the fields is J gene, D gene, clone size, V gene, CDR3 DNA, CDR3 protein. A D gene is named only where the DNA matches it firmly. For some rows the clone size is stated as once, few or many, or as a class when expanded; others skip it.

TRBJ2-1 | . | . | TRBV4-2 | TGTGCCAGCAGCCAAGATAAGGGACTGGGACCGGACAAGCAGTTCTTC | CASSQDKGLGPDKQFF
TRBJ2-1 | . | . | TRBV30 | TGTGCCTGGAGTGGGACGAAGGGGGGGTACAATGAGCAGTTCTTC | CAWSGTKGGYNEQFF
TRBJ2-3 | . | . | TRBV28 | TGTGCCAGCAGTTTAACAGGTAGCACAGATACGCAGTATTTT | CASSLTGSTDTQYF
TRBJ1-1 | . | once | TRBV19 | TGTGCCAGTAGTATAAATCGGGTCCCAACTGAAGCTTTCTTT | CASSINRVPTEAFF
TRBJ2-6 | . | . | TRBV2 | TGTGCCAGCATGATCCCTGACAGTTACTCTGGGGCCAACGTCCTGACTTTC | CASMIPDSYSGANVLTF
TRBJ2-5 | . | . | TRBV9 | TGTGCCAGCAGCGTAGGCTCCAGGGTGGAAGAGACCCAGTACTTC | CASSVGSRVEETQYF
TRBJ2-7 | . | . | TRBV4-2 | TGTGCCAGCAGCCAAGTAGCAGAAGGGGGCTCCTACGAGCAGTACTTC | CASSQVAEGGSYEQYF
TRBJ1-2 | TRBD1 | . | TRBV6-6 | TGTGCCAGCAGGCAGCTCGGACAGGGGGGTAGCTACACCTTC | CASRQLGQGGSYTF
TRBJ1-1 | . | . | TRBV28 | TGTGCCAGCAGTCGGGTAGGTGGGAACACTGAAGCTTTCTTT | CASSRVGGNTEAFF
TRBJ1-6 | TRBD1 | . | TRBV19 | TGTGCCAGTAGTCCCGCCGGGACAGGGAATTCACCCCTCCACTTT | CASSPAGTGNSPLHF
TRBJ2-7 | . | few | TRBV14 | TGTGCCAGCAGCCAAGGTCCAGGGGATGAGCAGTACTTC | CASSQGPGDEQYF
TRBJ1-1 | TRBD1 | . | TRBV6-5 | TGTGCCAGCAGTCATGACAGGGGCCCAAACACTGAAGCTTTCTTT | CASSHDRGPNTEAFF
TRBJ2-3 | TRBD2 | . | TRBV18 | TGTGCCAGCTCACCCGGGGGGAGTTCGCAGTATTTT | CASSPGGSSQYF
TRBJ2-3 | . | . | TRBV10-2 | TGCGCCAGCAAGAGGTCCACTAGCACAGATACGCAGTATTTT | CASKRSTSTDTQYF
TRBJ1-5 | . | . | TRBV2 | TGTGCCAGCAGTGCCGGACAATTTGGGCCCCAGCATTTT | CASSAGQFGPQHF
TRBJ2-5 | TRBD2 | . | TRBV5-4 | TGTGCCAGCAGCTTCACTAGCGGGAGTCTCCAAGAGACCCAGTACTTC | CASSFTSGSLQETQYF
TRBJ1-5 | . | once | TRBV29-1 | TGCAGCGTTGAAGTTTCCGGGAGTCAGCCCCAGCATTTT | CSVEVSGSQPQHF
TRBJ2-1 | TRBD2 | . | TRBV28 | TGTGCCAGCAGTTACGGGACTAGTCTGGTTAATGAGCAGTTCTTC | CASSYGTSLVNEQFF
TRBJ2-7 | TRBD1 | . | TRBV4-3 | TGCGCCAGCAGCCCATGGACAGGATACGAGCAGTACTTC | CASSPWTGYEQYF
TRBJ2-7 | . | . | TRBV19 | TGTGCCAGTTCCAAAAGCGGGCCAAACGAGCAGTACTTC | CASSKSGPNEQYF
TRBJ1-5 | . | . | TRBV7-9 | TGTGCCAGCAGCTTAGGTCGAACAGGTCAAGTAAACAATCAGCCCCAGCATTTT | CASSLGRTGQVNNQPQHF
TRBJ2-2 | . | . | TRBV6-4 | TGTGCCAGCAGAGAAGACGACTATCACACCGGGGAGCTGTTTTTT | CASREDDYHTGELFF
TRBJ2-5 | . | . | TRBV13 | TGTGCCAGCAGCTTTCAGGCACTAGCTGACGAGACCCAGTACTTC | CASSFQALADETQYF
TRBJ1-1 | . | . | TRBV28 | TGTGCCAGCAGTTTACTCCGCCCGGGGAACACTGAAGCTTTCTTT | CASSLLRPGNTEAFF
TRBJ2-1 | TRBD2 | . | TRBV15 | TGTGCCACCAGCAGAGATTACGGGAGGGCGAGAAATGAGCAGTTCTTC | CATSRDYGRARNEQFF
TRBJ2-7 | . | once | TRBV20-1 | TGCAGTGCTCCTCAATCGGGGGAGCAGTACTTC | CSAPQSGEQYF
TRBJ1-1 | . | . | TRBV6-1 | TGTGCCAGCCCTGAATCTCGGGCGGGGAACACTGAAGCTTTCTTT | CASPESRAGNTEAFF
TRBJ2-3 | . | . | TRBV19 | TGTGCCACCGAACCGGCAGGGGTTAGCACAGATACGCAGTATTTT | CATEPAGVSTDTQYF
TRBJ2-7 | . | . | TRBV7-3 | TGTGCCAGCAGCTTGCGGGCAGGTGGGTTCTACGAGCAGTACTTC | CASSLRAGGFYEQYF
TRBJ1-2 | . | . | TRBV5-4 | TGTGCCAGCAGCTTCCCCAATAACTATGGCTACACCTTC | CASSFPNNYGYTF
TRBJ2-7 | . | . | TRBV28 | TGTGCCAGCAGTTTCCAGAGGAATTCGCGGTACTTC | CASSFQRNSRYF
TRBJ1-1 | TRBD1 | . | TRBV27 | TGTGCCAGCAGCCGCCCCGACAGGGGCACTGAAGCTTTCTTT | CASSRPDRGTEAFF
TRBJ2-3 | TRBD2 | . | TRBV7-3 | TGTGCCAGCAGCACCGGGACTAGCGGGAGCCTATCCGGAGATACGCAGTATTTT | CASSTGTSGSLSGDTQYF
TRBJ1-1 | . | . | TRBV30 | TGTGCCTGGAGTGAAGCGACAGGATTTGAAGCTTTCTTT | CAWSEATGFEAFF
TRBJ2-5 | . | . | TRBV5-6 | TGTGCCAGCAGCTTGCTCCCCCAAGAGACCCAGTACTTC | CASSLLPQETQYF
TRBJ1-6 | . | . | TRBV5-1 | TGCGCCAGCAGCTTGGAAGGACAGAATAATTCACCCCTCCACTTT | CASSLEGQNNSPLHF
TRBJ1-2 | . | . | TRBV6-1 | TGTGCCAGCAGTGAAAGAAGCCACTATGGCTACACCTTC | CASSERSHYGYTF
TRBJ2-2 | TRBD1 | . | TRBV25-1 | TGTGCCAGCAGTTCCGCAAAACAGGGGCCCGGGGAGCTGTTTTTT | CASSSAKQGPGELFF
TRBJ2-2 | TRBD1 | . | TRBV5-1 | TGCGCCAGCAGCCCCCGGGACAGGTCCACCGGGGAGCTGTTTTTT | CASSPRDRSTGELFF
TRBJ2-1 | TRBD2 | . | TRBV6-4 | TGTGCCAGCAGTGACACCGGGACTAGTTTATCCGAGCAGTTCTTC | CASSDTGTSLSEQFF
TRBJ2-3 | TRBD1 | . | TRBV6-1 | TGTGCCAGCAGTGTACAGGGGGCAATAGGCACAGATACGCAGTATTTT | CASSVQGAIGTDTQYF
TRBJ2-1 | TRBD2 | . | TRBV7-8 | TGTGCCAGCAGCTTAGCGCCGGGACTAGCGGGGGGGAATGAGCAGTTCTTC | CASSLAPGLAGGNEQFF
TRBJ1-1 | TRBD1 | . | TRBV4-2 | TGTGCCAGCAGCCGGGCGGACAGGGGGTGGACTGAAGCTTTCTTT | CASSRADRGWTEAFF
TRBJ1-2 | . | . | TRBV14 | TGTGCCAGCAGCCGGATTGGTCCCCTTGAACAGGGTGACTCTGGCTACACCTTC | CASSRIGPLEQGDSGYTF
TRBJ2-3 | . | . | TRBV7-2 | TGTGCCAGCAGCTTAGCGGGAGCAGATACGCAGTATTTT | CASSLAGADTQYF
TRBJ1-5 | TRBD1 | . | TRBV6-6 | TGTGCCAGCAGTATCACAGGGGTAGGGCAGCCCCAGCATTTT | CASSITGVGQPQHF
TRBJ2-1 | TRBD2 | . | TRBV9 | TGTGCCAGCAGCGCCCAACCACTAGCGGGGGGGACCTACAATGAGCAGTTCTTC | CASSAQPLAGGTYNEQFF
TRBJ1-2 | . | once | TRBV19 | TGTGCCAGTAGCGCTGACAGGATTAACTATGGCTACACCTTC | CASSADRINYGYTF
TRBJ2-1 | . | . | TRBV7-3 | TGTGCCAGCAGCTTAACGCCGGGGGGCGGGACGGGTGAATTCTTC | CASSLTPGGGTGEFF
TRBJ2-7 | TRBD2 | . | TRBV6-1 | TGTGCCAGCAGTGAGACTAGCGGGAGCTCCTACGAGCAGTACTTC | CASSETSGSSYEQYF
TRBJ2-1 | TRBD1 | . | TRBV9 | TGTGCCAGCAGCGTAGGTCAGGGGGATGGTGAGCAGTTCTTC | CASSVGQGDGEQFF
TRBJ2-3 | . | . | TRBV27 | TGTGCCAGCAGTCCCCCCCTCCGGGGTAGGGCAGATACGCAGTATTTT | CASSPPLRGRADTQYF